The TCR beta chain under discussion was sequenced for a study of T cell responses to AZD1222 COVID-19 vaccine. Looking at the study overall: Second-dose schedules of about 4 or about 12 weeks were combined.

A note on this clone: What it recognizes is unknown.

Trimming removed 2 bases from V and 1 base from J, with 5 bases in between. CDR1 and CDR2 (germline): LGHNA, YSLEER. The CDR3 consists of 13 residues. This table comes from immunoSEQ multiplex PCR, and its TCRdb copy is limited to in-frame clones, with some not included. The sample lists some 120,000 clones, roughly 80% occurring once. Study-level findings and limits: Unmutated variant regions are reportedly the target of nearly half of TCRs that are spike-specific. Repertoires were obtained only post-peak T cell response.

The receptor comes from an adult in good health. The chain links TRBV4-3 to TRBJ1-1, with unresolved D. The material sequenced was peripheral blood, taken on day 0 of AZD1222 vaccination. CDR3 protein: CASSQQPNTEAFF. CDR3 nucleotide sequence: TGCGCCAGCAGCCAACAACCGAACACTGAAGCTTTCTTT.